These T cell receptor beta chains were read from a single sample in a study of PD-1 blockade in classical Hodgkin lymphoma. Measured with immunoSEQ multiplex PCR; TCRdb has only the in-frame clones, and not every one. The sample lists 25,000 to 35,000 clones, less than 75% occurring once. Sample: peripheral blood mononuclear cells (PBMCs), taken before the second cycle of nivolumab. These receptors originate from a human donor with classical Hodgkin lymphoma. Both conserved end residues are part of each CDR3. A D gene is named only where the DNA matches it firmly. The listing skips clone size in some rows; elsewhere it reads once, few, many or a size class.

V gene	D gene	clone size	J gene	CDR3 DNA	CDR3 protein
TRBV28	.	.	TRBJ1-2	TGTGCCAGCAGTTCCCAGGGAAGAGGCGGCTACACCTTC	CASSSQGRGGYTF
TRBV6-6	TRBD1	few	TRBJ1-5	TGTGCCAGCAGTTACGGGACAGGGTTTCAGCCCCAGCATTTT	CASSYGTGFQPQHF
TRBV6-5	.	.	TRBJ2-3	TGTGCCAGCAGTTACGAACGGGACCTCACAGATACGCAGTATTTT	CASSYERDLTDTQYF
TRBV7-2	.	.	TRBJ2-7	TGTGCCAGCCGTGCGGGATCCTACGAGCAGTACTTC	CASRAGSYEQYF
TRBV7-4	TRBD2	.	TRBJ2-1	TGTGCCAGCAGCATAAGCGGGACCGGAGGTGAGCAGTTCTTC	CASSISGTGGEQFF
TRBV19	.	.	TRBJ1-5	TGTGCCAGTAGTTATTTGGATCAGCCCCAGCATTTT	CASSYLDQPQHF
TRBV27	TRBD2	.	TRBJ2-7	TGTGCCAGCCGCCCGGGACTAGCGGGATCATACGAGCAGTACTTC	CASRPGLAGSYEQYF
TRBV4-3	.	.	TRBJ2-7	TGCGCCAGCAGCCAACAACAGGGATACGAGCAGTACTTC	CASSQQQGYEQYF
TRBV6-6	TRBD1	.	TRBJ1-2	TGTGCCAGCAGTCGTGGGACAGGGGGCAATGGCTACACCTTC	CASSRGTGGNGYTF
TRBV4-3	.	.	TRBJ1-6	TGCGCCAGCAGACAGGGCAATTCACCCCTCCACTTT	CASRQGNSPLHF
TRBV4-1	TRBD1	.	TRBJ1-2	TGCGCCAGCAGCCTACAGACAGGGACTAACTATGGCTACACCTTC	CASSLQTGTNYGYTF
TRBV28	.	once	TRBJ1-5	TGTGCCAGCAAGGGGCCCATGACAGGCAATCAGCCCCAGCATTTT	CASKGPMTGNQPQHF
TRBV5-6	.	.	TRBJ2-2	TGTGCCAGCAGCTTCACTGCGAGGGAAACCGGGGAGCTGTTTTTT	CASSFTARETGELFF
TRBV28	.	.	TRBJ2-4	TGTGCCAGCAGTTTGAGCAGTAAAGGAGCCAAAAACATTCAGTACTTC	CASSLSSKGAKNIQYF
TRBV9	TRBD1	.	TRBJ1-2	TGTGCCAGCAGCGGGCGCCGGGACAGGGGTCCGGGCTACACCTTC	CASSGRRDRGPGYTF
TRBV19	.	.	TRBJ1-5	TGTGCCAGTATCCCGGCCTCAACGGGCAATCAGCCCCAGCATTTT	CASIPASTGNQPQHF
TRBV5-1	.	.	TRBJ1-3	TGCGCCAGCAGCACCTCAGGGGCGAACACCATATATTTT	CASSTSGANTIYF
TRBV6-5	.	.	TRBJ2-1	TGTGCCAGCAGTTACTTTGGCAGTAGCTCCTACAATGAGCAGTTCTTC	CASSYFGSSSYNEQFF
TRBV30	.	.	TRBJ1-3	TGTGCCTGGAGTGGGCCGGTGGGGGGGACCATATATTTT	CAWSGPVGGTIYF
TRBV28	TRBD1	few	TRBJ2-5	TGTGCCAGCAGTGACACAAAACCCACAGGGGGAGAGACCCAGTACTTC	CASSDTKPTGGETQYF
TRBV9	.	.	TRBJ2-7	TGTGCCAGCAGCGTAGAGGTCGACCCGCGCGAGCAGTACTTC	CASSVEVDPREQYF
TRBV28	.	.	TRBJ1-5	TGTGCCAGCAGTTCAGGGTTAGGCAATCAGCCCCAGCATTTT	CASSSGLGNQPQHF
TRBV19	.	few	TRBJ1-5	TGTGCCAGTGGTTGGGTGAACAATCAGCCCCAGCATTTT	CASGWVNNQPQHF
TRBV19	TRBD2	.	TRBJ2-3	TGTGCCAGTAGTATTATTTCGGGACTAGCGGGAGGAGATACGCAGTATTTT	CASSIISGLAGGDTQYF
TRBV19	.	.	TRBJ2-1	TGTGCCACCCGTTCACGGGGGCAGGGGATTAGCTCCTACAATGAGCAGTTCTTC	CATRSRGQGISSYNEQFF
TRBV5-1	TRBD2	.	TRBJ2-1	TGCGCCAGCAGCCCCTGGTCCCTAACTAGCGGGAGAGCCAATGAGCAGTTCTTC	CASSPWSLTSGRANEQFF
TRBV5-4	TRBD2	once	TRBJ2-5	TGTGCCAGCAGCGGCGGGGGGGGTCCATCGCCCCAGTACTTC	CASSGGGGPSPQYF
TRBV28	.	.	TRBJ2-7	TGTGCCAGCAGTTTATCAGCAGGGGGGTACGAGCAGTACTTC	CASSLSAGGYEQYF